Shown below are 4 T cell receptor beta chains from a single sample sequenced in a study of OX40 agonist ivuxolimab in advanced cancers. This table comes from immunoSEQ multiplex PCR, and its TCRdb copy is limited to in-frame clones, with some not included. The repertoire holds about 69,000 clones, with around 90% as singletons. The input for sequencing was CD4+ or CD8+ T cells sorted from blood, taken in a trial of the OX40 agonist ivuxolimab. The receptor set was obtained from an adult with an advanced solid tumor such as melanoma, head and neck, liver or kidney cancer.

This clone was seen once. The rearrangement uses TRBV27 and TRBJ2-1, with D hard to call. Looked up from germline, CDR1 is MNHEY and CDR2 is SMNVEV (reference sequence). V lost 5 bases and J 4 bases, leaving 15 bases between the germline ends. The CDR3 runs to 15 residues. The CDR3 is CASSINRLLYNEQFF. In nucleotides, the CDR3 is TGTGCCAGCAGTATTAACCGCCTACTTTACAATGAGCAGTTCTTC.

Only one count was recorded for this clone. J is TRBJ2-7 and V is TRBV5-4, with 11 nucleotides matching TRBD2. The germline CDR1 and CDR2 sequences are SGHNT and YYREEE (reference sequence). This CDR3 has 15 residues. V lost 4 bases, J lost 2 bases, and 5 bases stayed unmatched. The CDR3 DNA reads TGTGCCAGCAGCACCTTAGCGGGAGGGACCTACGAGCAGTACTTC. It specifies CASSTLAGGTYEQYF.

This sequence joins TRBV19 and TRBJ2-7; the match to TRBD2 covers 11 bases. Germline V CDR1 and CDR2: LNHDA, SQIVND (reference sequence). Trimming cost V 3 bases and J 4 bases; bases outside gene matches: 5. The CDR3 contains 15 residues. CDR3: CASSMSSGRMYEQYF. The CDR3 DNA is TGTGCCAGTAGTATGTCTAGCGGGAGGATGTACGAGCAGTACTTC.

The chain links TRBV29-1 to TRBJ1-2; D may be TRBD1 (5 bases). CDR1 SQVTM and CDR2 ANQGSEA come from the germline V gene. Trimming removed 6 bases at V and 1 base at J, with 9 bases between. The CDR3 runs to 12 residues. Here the CDR3 reads CSVGHLNYGYTF. CDR3 DNA: TGCAGCGTAGGACACCTTAACTATGGCTACACCTTC. Using reference TRBV29-1 and TRBJ1-2 for the parts outside the CDR3, the full variable domain is SAVISQKPSRDICQRGTSLTIQCQVDSQVTMMFWYRQQPGQSLTLIATANQGSEATYESGFVIDKFPISRPNLTFSTLTVSNMSPEDSSIYLCSVGHLNYGYTFGSGTRLTVV.